A single sample gave rise to the 15 T cell receptor beta chains below, sequenced in a study of blood T cell repertoires in COVID-19. TCRdb's table, derived via immunoSEQ multiplex PCR, lists solely in-frame clones and lacks some. The data show approximately 100,000 clones, around 90% seen once. What was sequenced was peripheral blood. These receptors all stem from a human donor in a cohort sampled during active COVID-19.

V and J are TRBV30 and TRBJ1-1; 9 bases fit TRBD1. V gave up 0 bases and J gave up 6 bases; unmatched junction bases: 8. The CDR3 covers 15 residues. Germline V gene data show CDR1 as GTSNPN and CDR2 as SVGIG (reference sequence). This CDR3 is CAWSVLGQGSSEAFF. The CDR3 region has the DNA TGTGCCTGGAGTGTACTCGGACAGGGGAGTTCTGAAGCTTTCTTT.

The chain uses TRBV5-1 and TRBJ1-3; 7 bases match TRBD1. Trimming cost V 3 bases and J 8 bases; bases outside gene matches: 5. This CDR3 has 13 residues. Looked up from germline, CDR1 is SGHRS and CDR2 is YFSETQ. The CDR3 nucleotides read TGCGCCAGCAGCTATTGGGACAGTGACACCATATATTTT. Protein: CASSYWDSDTIYF.

The CDR3 nucleotides read TGTGCCAGCAGTTGGAGGGAGGGAGCCTTTTATGGCTACACCTTC. Translated, it gives CASSWREGAFYGYTF. The gene calls are TRBV28 and TRBJ1-2, with D unclear. V was cut by 4 bases and J by 5 bases, with 17 bases left in between. From germline, CDR1 is MDHEN and CDR2 SYDVKM. This CDR3 has 15 residues.

The chain uses TRBV9 and TRBJ2-2; TRBD2 aligns across 10 bases. Unmatched junction bases numbered 9, after V lost 0 bases and J lost 4 bases. This CDR3 comprises 18 residues. Germline V gene sequence: CDR1 SGDLS, CDR2 YYNGEE. This CDR3 is CASSVEGAGGRSTGELFF. CDR3 nucleotides: TGTGCCAGCAGCGTAGAAGGAGCGGGGGGGCGGAGCACCGGGGAGCTGTTTTTT.

J is TRBJ2-1 and V is TRBV14; TRBD2 matches 10 bases. The CDR3 extends over 15 amino acids. Trimming at V came to 3 bases and at J to 6 bases, leaving 5 bases not matched to a gene. Looked up from germline, CDR1 is SGHDN and CDR2 is FVKESK. CDR3 DNA: TGTGCCAGCAGCCAGGGGCTAGCGGGAGCCAATGAGCAGTTCTTC. Protein sequence: CASSQGLAGANEQFF.

This clone has only one observation. The junction differs from germline at one of its ends, possibly a read error. The chain combines TRBV7-9 with TRBJ2-5; 11 bases match TRBD2. This CDR3 has 14 residues. Germline CDR1 and CDR2: SEHNR and FQNEAQ (reference sequence). In nucleotides, the CDR3 is TGTGCCAGCAACTTAGCGGGAGGGCCTGAGACCCAGTACTTC. Protein product: CASNLAGGPETQYF.

V and J are TRBV4-1 and TRBJ2-4; 13 bases align to TRBD2. Germline-derived CDR1 and CDR2 are MGHRA and YSYEKL. The junction had 11 bases not matched to a gene; V was cut back by 2 bases and J by 1 base. This CDR3 spans 20 amino acids. CDR3 in amino acids: CASSQTSGGANSKAKNIQYF. The CDR3 region has the DNA TGCGCCAGCAGCCAAACTAGCGGGGGGGCCAATAGTAAGGCCAAAAACATTCAGTACTTC.

The V gene is TRBV7-9, the J gene TRBJ1-1; D not resolved. CDR1 and CDR2 from the germline V gene are SEHNR and FQNEAQ (reference sequence). Deletions cut 8 bases from V and 8 bases from J, with 15 bases between. CDR3 length: 12 residues. CDR3 sequence: CASRFEESEAFF. CDR3 nucleotide sequence: TGTGCCAGCCGATTTGAGGAGTCCGAAGCTTTCTTT.

V is TRBV4-3 and J is TRBJ2-1; TRBD1 aligns across 8 bases. Germline V lookup: CDR1 LGHNA, CDR2 YSLEER. The CDR3 extends over 14 amino acids. V shed 3 bases, J shed 7 bases, and the junction held 5 bases outside the gene matches. The CDR3 loop reads CASSHGQGSNEQFF. In DNA, the CDR3 is TGCGCCAGCAGCCACGGACAGGGAAGTAATGAGCAGTTCTTC.

This chain uses TRBV18 with TRBJ1-2; 7 positions match TRBD1. The CDR3 is made up of 15 amino acids. Germline V gene lookup returns CDR1 KGHSH and CDR2 LQKENI. The junction had 3 bases not matched to a gene; V was cut back by 2 bases and J by 0 bases. CDR3: CASSPSGTANYGYTF. CDR3 nucleotide sequence: TGTGCCAGCTCACCATCCGGGACAGCTAACTATGGCTACACCTTC.

The gene calls are TRBV27 and TRBJ2-5; 10 nucleotides match TRBD2. This CDR3 spans 14 amino acids. Germline assignment: CDR1 MNHEY and CDR2 SMNVEV (reference sequence). J was trimmed by 4 bases and V by 2 bases; bases with no gene match: 1. CDR3 loop: CASSLLAGVETQYF. CDR3 coding DNA: TGTGCCAGCAGTTTACTAGCGGGAGTAGAGACCCAGTACTTC.

V gene TRBV5-6 combines with J gene TRBJ1-5; 9 bases map to TRBD1. The CDR3 runs 14 residues. Per germline, CDR1 SGHDT and CDR2 YYEEEE. V dropped 4 bases and J dropped 7; count of bases not matched to a gene: 6. The DNA for the CDR3 is TGTGCCAGCAGCCTACAGGGGGCCATCCAGCCCCAGCATTTT. Its translation is CASSLQGAIQPQHF.

J is TRBJ1-6 and V is TRBV27; D possibly corresponds to TRBD1 (5 bases). The CDR3 loop spans 18 amino acids. V was clipped by 4 bases and J by 0 bases, with 16 bases between them. Germline CDR1 and CDR2: MNHEY and SMNVEV (reference sequence). The CDR3: CASSSGQLVSSYNSPLHF. The CDR3 DNA follows: TGTGCCAGCAGTTCAGGGCAGTTGGTGAGCTCCTATAATTCACCCCTCCACTTT.

This clone was seen only once. The rearrangement joins TRBV19 to TRBJ2-6; TRBD2 might be the D (6 bases). The CDR3 is 15 amino acids. Trimming stripped 3 bases from V and 3 bases from J, with 9 bases between. Germline V gene lookup returns CDR1 LNHDA and CDR2 SQIVND (reference sequence). CDR3 coding DNA: TGTGCCAGTAGTATCGGGGGTGGTGGGGCCAACGTCCTGACTTTC. It translates to CASSIGGGGANVLTF.

This chain joins TRBV6-5 and TRBJ2-1; no definite D call. This CDR3 region has 12 residues. Per the germline V gene, CDR1 is MNHEY and CDR2 is SVGAGI. V lost 4 bases and J 3 bases, leaving 4 bases between the germline ends. The CDR3 nucleotides read TGTGCCAGCAGTTCCCTCTACAATGAGCAGTTCTTC. Protein sequence: CASSSLYNEQFF.